This T cell receptor (beta chain) was captured by sequencing in a study of T cell changes during pregnancy in multiple sclerosis. The method was immunoSEQ multiplex PCR; TCRdb's version includes in-frame clones alone and lacks a portion of them. This table has 36,000 or so clones, more than 70% appearing once. This sample comprised CD4+ T cells from peripheral blood mononuclear cells, obtained in the first trimester of pregnancy. The receptor comes from a female donor with multiple sclerosis, enrolled in a pregnancy study.

In nucleotides, the CDR3 is TGTGCCAGCAGCTTGCGGGGGACCTACACAGATACGCAGTATTTT. It codes for CASSLRGTYTDTQYF. The genes are TRBV5-5 and TRBJ2-3; D might be TRBD2 (6 bases). This CDR3 is built from 15 residues. The V end was cut by 1 base, the J end by 2 bases, with 11 bases between. The germline V gene encodes CDR1 SGHKS and CDR2 YYEKEE (reference sequence).